Below are 28 T cell receptor beta chains sequenced from a single sample in a study of cytomegalovirus exposure and HLA in healthy donors. PCR employed 60 Vbeta and 13 Jbeta primers. Data came from immunoSEQ multiplex PCR; TCRdb stores just in-frame clones and leaves some out. The profile shows over 200,000 clones, around 80% of them singletons. What was sequenced was PBMCs. The receptors originated from a male donor in good health and CMV-seronegative.

V is TRBV28 and J is TRBJ1-2; D is perhaps TRBD1 (6 bases). The CDR3 extends over 15 amino acids. The germline gives CDR1 MDHEN, CDR2 SYDVKM. Trimming took 4 bases from V and 3 from J, leaving 15 bases between them. The DNA of the CDR3 is TGTGCCAGCAGTTATTTAGGGGGTGGCGACTATGGCTACACCTTC. Translating it yields CASSYLGGGDYGYTF.

In this sample, this clone turned up a few times. J is TRBJ2-3 and V is TRBV14; D is undetermined. The CDR3 contains 14 residues. Germline CDR1 SGHDN, CDR2 FVKESK. V was trimmed by 0 bases and J by 8 bases, leaving 12 bases between them. Written as DNA, the CDR3 is TGTGCCAGCAGCCAAGAACGAGTCGCGAGTACGCAGTATTTT. Residues: CASSQERVASTQYF.

The V call is TRBV5-6, the J call TRBJ1-3; D call uncertain. Trimming cost V 0 bases and J 4 bases, with 5 bases left between them. The length of the CDR3 is 13 residues. Germline V gene data show CDR1 as SGHDT and CDR2 as YYEEEE. DNA of the CDR3: TGTGCCAGCAGCTTGGGTAGAGGAAACACCATATATTTT. As protein: CASSLGRGNTIYF.

This chain connects TRBV11-2 to TRBJ2-2; 7 bases are a match to TRBD1. After removal of 4 bases from V and 7 bases from J, the junction contained 3 bases not matched to a gene. The CDR3 loop spans 13 amino acids. Germline CDR1 and CDR2: SGHAT and FQNNGV. The CDR3 region is CASSSQGDGELFF. The CDR3 coding sequence is TGTGCCAGCAGCTCGCAGGGGGACGGGGAGCTGTTTTTT.

The gene calls are TRBV25-1 and TRBJ1-4; TRBD1 matches at 7 bases. This CDR3 has 15 amino acids. With 10 bases clipped from V and 8 bases from J, the junction kept 16 bases outside the gene matches. Germline V lookup: CDR1 MGHDK, CDR2 SYGVNS. DNA for the CDR3: TGTGCCACCCAACCACCGGGACAGAAACAAGAAAAACTGTTTTTT. Amino acids: CATQPPGQKQEKLFF.

This chain links TRBV19 with TRBJ2-7; unclear D gene. Trimming cost V 0 bases and J 5 bases, with 11 bases left between them. CDR1 and CDR2 from the germline V gene are LNHDA and SQIVND (reference sequence). This CDR3 comprises 14 residues. The CDR3 sequence: CASSIDLETNEQYF. CDR3 DNA: TGTGCCAGTAGTATAGATTTGGAGACCAACGAGCAGTACTTC.

The chain combines TRBV5-1 with TRBJ1-2; 8 nucleotides agree with TRBD1. Germline V lookup: CDR1 SGHRS, CDR2 YFSETQ. The CDR3 covers 15 residues. Trimming cost V 0 bases and J 6 bases; bases outside gene matches: 7. The CDR3 reads CASSLAGQGGDGYTF. The CDR3 bases are TGCGCCAGCAGCTTGGCCGGACAGGGCGGAGATGGCTACACCTTC.

The gene calls are TRBV6-6 and TRBJ1-6; TRBD1 agrees at 7 bases. Germline loops: CDR1 MNHNY, CDR2 SVGAGI (reference sequence). After removal of 2 bases from V and 10 bases from J, the junction contained 5 bases not matched to a gene. The CDR3 sequence is 14 residues long. CDR3 region: CASSYEGAESPLHF. The CDR3 nucleotides read TGTGCCAGCAGTTACGAGGGGGCGGAATCACCCCTCCACTTT.

This clone is a singleton in its sample. This chain connects TRBV28 to TRBJ2-1, with TRBD2 matching 14 bases. The V segment lost 5 bases and the J segment 9 bases; nucleotides outside the gene matches: 6. The length of the CDR3 is 15 residues. In germline, CDR1 is MDHEN, CDR2 SYDVKM. In DNA, the CDR3 is TGTGCCAGCAGTGGGGGGACTAGCGGGAGAATTGAGCAGTTCTTC. It codes for CASSGGTSGRIEQFF.

The genes are TRBV11-2 and TRBJ1-6, with a weak D call TRBD1 (6 bases). Trimming removed 3 bases from V and 7 bases from J, with 10 bases in between. This CDR3 region has 14 residues. Germline V gene lookup returns CDR1 SGHAT and CDR2 FQNNGV. CDR3 residues: CASSFTGTNSPLHF. CDR3 in DNA: TGTGCCAGCAGCTTTACAGGGACGAATTCACCCCTCCACTTT.

In this sample, this clone turned up once. The chain employs TRBV27 and TRBJ1-2; 10 bases line up with TRBD1. After removal of 6 bases from V and 7 bases from J, the junction contained 8 bases not matched to a gene. Germline V CDR1 and CDR2: MNHEY, SMNVEV (reference sequence). The CDR3 spans 14 residues. The CDR3 nucleotides read TGTGCCAGCAGCACGGGACAGGGGAGCCGTGGCTACACCTTC. Protein sequence: CASSTGQGSRGYTF.

In its sample, this clone was seen a few times. This chain joins TRBV5-4 and TRBJ2-1; D is unclear. Germline CDR1 SGHNT, CDR2 YYREEE (reference sequence). The CDR3 has 12 residues. V shed 1 base and J shed 5 bases, with 4 bases lying between them. CDR3 coding DNA: TGTGCCAGCAGCTTGTACAACAATGAGCAGTTCTTC. Amino acids: CASSLYNNEQFF. Combining the CDR3 with reference TRBV5-4 and TRBJ2-1 gives the whole variable domain ETGVTQSPTHLIKTRGQQVTLRCSSQSGHNTVSWYQQALGQGPQFIFQYYREEENGRGNFPPRFSGLQFPNYSSELNVNALELDDSALYLCASSLYNNEQFFGPGTRLTVL.

This sequence joins TRBV30 and TRBJ2-5; perhaps TRBD2 as D (6 bases). From germline, CDR1 is GTSNPN and CDR2 SVGIG (reference sequence). Trimming cost V 0 bases and J 9 bases, with 17 bases left between them. The CDR3 covers 14 residues. The CDR3 sequence: CAWSVLGGGPPQYF. CDR3 bases: TGTGCCTGGAGTGTACTGGGCGGAGGGCCCCCCCAGTACTTC.

The chain uses TRBV5-8 and TRBJ2-1; D perhaps matches TRBD1 (5 bases). The germline CDR1 and CDR2 sequences are SGHTS and YDEGEE. Trimming removed 8 bases from V and 4 bases from J, with 13 bases in between. This CDR3 has 13 residues. The CDR3 DNA follows: TGTGCCAGTGTATACCAGGGTTACAATGAGCAGTTCTTC. Its protein product is CASVYQGYNEQFF.

This clone came up once. CDR3 DNA: TGCGCCAGCAGCGCGATCGGACAGGGGGCGTCCGATGGCTACACCTTC. It codes for CASSAIGQGASDGYTF. J is TRBJ1-2 and V is TRBV5-1, with 11 positions matching TRBD1. Germline trimming cut 4 bases from V and 6 bases from J; bases unmatched to any gene: 11. The CDR3 contains 16 residues. Germline V CDR1 and CDR2: SGHRS, YFSETQ.

CDR3 sequence: CSVDGSPTGESATDTQYF. CDR3 bases: TGCAGCGTTGATGGGTCCCCTACGGGAGAATCGGCCACAGATACGCAGTATTTT. The rearrangement uses TRBV29-1 and TRBJ2-3; D is possibly TRBD2 (6 bases). CDR3 length: 18 residues. CDR1 is SQVTM, CDR2 ANQGSEA, per germline. V shed 3 bases and J shed 2 bases, with 24 bases lying between them.

This clone was seen once. This rearrangement joins TRBV2 to TRBJ2-5; 7 bases fit TRBD2. Germline V gene sequence: CDR1 SNHLY, CDR2 FYNNEI. V was pared by 6 bases and J by 13 bases, with 8 bases of the junction left unmatched. The CDR3 is made up of 11 amino acids. Here the CDR3 reads CASRGLVRRYF. As DNA, the CDR3 is TGTGCCAGCAGAGGACTAGTCCGTAGGTACTTC.

V gene TRBV29-1 combines with J gene TRBJ2-3, with D perhaps TRBD2 (6 bases). The CDR3 totals 13 residues. Germline CDR1 is SQVTM and CDR2 is ANQGSEA. V shed 2 bases and J shed 2 bases, with 8 bases lying between them. CDR3 bases: TGCAGCGTTGAACGGGACTCCACAGATACGCAGTATTTT. This codes for CSVERDSTDTQYF.

CDR3 DNA sequence: TGCAGCGTTCGGACAGGGGGACGTAATACGCAGTATTTT. This encodes CSVRTGGRNTQYF. The chain recombines TRBV29-1 with TRBJ2-3; 10 bases are a match to TRBD1. The CDR3 runs to 13 residues. Germline V gene lookup returns CDR1 SQVTM and CDR2 ANQGSEA. After removal of 5 bases from V and 7 bases from J, the junction contained 6 bases not matched to a gene.

The chain couples TRBV28 to TRBJ1-1; 7 bases are shared with TRBD1. The V gene's germline CDR1 is MDHEN and CDR2 SYDVKM. The CDR3 covers 16 residues. Trimming removed 0 bases from V and 4 bases from J; junction bases left unmatched: 8. As DNA, the CDR3 is TGTGCCAGCAGTTTATGGAGAGGGGGCGAATCCACTGAAGCTTTCTTT. This sequence encodes CASSLWRGGESTEAFF.

This clone was recorded only once. The V call is TRBV15, the J call TRBJ2-5; tentative D call: TRBD2 (5 bases). Between the trimmed V and J ends, which lost 7 bases and 1 base, there was a span of 13 bases. Germline V gives CDR1 LNHNV, CDR2 YYDKDF (reference sequence). CDR3 length: 14 residues. The CDR3 DNA is TGTGCCACCACCCCAACGGGGTTCCAAGAGACCCAGTACTTC. Its translation is CATTPTGFQETQYF.

The chain uses TRBV5-1 and TRBJ2-1; no clear D. The CDR3 contains 15 residues. Trimming removed 3 bases at V and 2 bases at J, with 12 bases between. Germline V gives CDR1 SGHRS, CDR2 YFSETQ. The CDR3 is CASSSTTGAYNEQFF. The CDR3 DNA sequence: TGCGCCAGCAGCTCGACGACTGGCGCCTACAATGAGCAGTTCTTC.

V usage is TRBV15 and J usage is TRBJ1-6; tentative D call: TRBD1 (5 bases). The CDR3 loop spans 12 amino acids. Trimming cost V 5 bases and J 8 bases, with 7 bases left between them. Germline V gene lookup returns CDR1 LNHNV and CDR2 YYDKDF (reference sequence). The CDR3 is CATSQGYSPLHF. CDR3 sequence (DNA): TGTGCCACCAGCCAGGGATATTCACCCCTCCACTTT.

The V call is TRBV2, the J call TRBJ2-7, with D possibly being TRBD2 (5 bases). Looked up from germline, CDR1 is SNHLY and CDR2 is FYNNEI. CDR3 length: 14 residues. V lost 3 bases and J 3 bases, leaving 12 bases between the germline ends. The DNA of the CDR3 is TGTGCCAGCAGTGACCAGCGGAGCAACTACGAGCAGTACTTC. This gives the protein CASSDQRSNYEQYF.

V is TRBV28 and J is TRBJ2-1; 7 nucleotides agree with TRBD1. CDR1 and CDR2 (germline): MDHEN, SYDVKM. V gave up 4 bases and J gave up 10 bases; unmatched junction bases: 4. The CDR3 length is 12 residues. CDR3 nucleotide sequence: TGTGCCAGCAGTTACAGGGGCGTAGAGCAGTTCTTC. Translated: CASSYRGVEQFF.

This sequence joins TRBV7-7 and TRBJ1-3, with 8 bases identical to TRBD1. Germline assignment: CDR1 SSHAT and CDR2 FNYEAQ (reference sequence). V gave up 7 bases and J gave up 2 bases; unmatched junction bases: 7. This CDR3 is 15 amino acids long. CDR3 sequence: CASKPLDRAGNTIYF. The CDR3 DNA is TGTGCCAGCAAGCCCTTGGACAGGGCTGGAAACACCATATATTTT.

Details on this clone: The identical CDR3 is also encoded by other nucleotide sequences in the sample. The chain joins TRBV5-1 to TRBJ1-1; TRBD1 might be the D (5 bases). V was pared by 3 bases and J by 1 base, with 10 bases between. Germline loops: CDR1 SGHRS, CDR2 YFSETQ. This CDR3 region has 14 residues. Written as DNA, the CDR3 is TGCGCCAGCAGCTCCTCCGGGGGGAACACTGAAGCTTTCTTT. This gives the protein CASSSSGGNTEAFF.

The chain links TRBV5-1 to TRBJ2-5; D is unclear. Trimming stripped 0 bases from V and 0 bases from J, with 15 bases between. Germline V gene sequence: CDR1 SGHRS, CDR2 YFSETQ. This CDR3 comprises 17 residues. In DNA form, the CDR3 reads TGCGCCAGCAGCTTGGGCAGGCACTTACAGTACCAAGAGACCCAGTACTTC. Its translation is CASSLGRHLQYQETQYF.